These 31 T cell receptor beta chains were sequenced from one sample in a study of T cell changes during pregnancy in multiple sclerosis. Profiling relied on immunoSEQ multiplex PCR, and the TCRdb table lists in-frame clones only, not all of them. This table holds tens of thousands of clones, 80% to 95% found once. The specimen comprised peripheral blood, sampled in the third trimester of pregnancy. These TCRs come from a female donor in good health, enrolled as a control in a pregnancy study.

This clone was recorded once. This chain joins TRBV2 and TRBJ1-1, with TRBD1 as a possible D gene (6 bases). V was clipped by 7 bases and J by 0 bases, with 9 bases between them. The CDR3 has 13 residues. Germline V gene data show CDR1 as SNHLY and CDR2 as FYNNEI. The CDR3 coding sequence is TGTGCCAGCAACGGACAGATGAACACTGAAGCTTTCTTT. Residues: CASNGQMNTEAFF.

This chain uses TRBV27 with TRBJ2-7, with a weak D call TRBD2 (6 bases). CDR1 is MNHEY and CDR2 is SMNVEV in the germline V gene (reference sequence). V was trimmed by 6 bases and J by 4 bases, leaving 16 bases between them. The CDR3 runs to 14 residues. The CDR3 coding sequence is TGTGCCAGCAGAACTTCCGGGACTTATTACGAGCAGTACTTC. Translation: CASRTSGTYYEQYF.

The rearrangement joins TRBV14 to TRBJ2-5; D not resolved. Trimming cost V 5 bases and J 4 bases, with 17 bases left between them. The germline gives CDR1 SGHDN, CDR2 FVKESK. The CDR3 length is 15 residues. The CDR3 sequence is CASSGRLTRRETQYF. The CDR3 coding sequence is TGTGCCAGCAGCGGCAGACTCACAAGGCGAGAGACCCAGTACTTC. Filled out from reference TRBV14 and TRBJ2-5, the complete variable domain reads EAGVTQFPSHSVIEKGQTVTLRCDPISGHDNLYWYRRVMGKEIKFLLHFVKESKQDESGMPNNRFLAERTGGTYSTLKVQPAELEDSGVYFCASSGRLTRRETQYFGPGTRLLVL.

CDR3 sequence reads: CASRVAGIYEQYF. The CDR3 nucleotides are TGTGCCAGCAGGGTAGCGGGAATCTACGAGCAGTACTTC. V is TRBV2 and J is TRBJ2-7; 8 bases map to TRBD2. This CDR3 region has 13 residues. The germline V gene has CDR1 SNHLY and CDR2 FYNNEI. V lost 6 bases to trimming and J lost 3 bases; unmatched junction nucleotides: 4.

J is TRBJ2-3 and V is TRBV7-2, with D possibly being TRBD1 (6 bases). The CDR3 is 15 amino acids. Trimming removed 3 bases at V and 7 bases at J, with 17 bases between. In germline, CDR1 is SGHTA, CDR2 FQGNSA. In nucleotides, the CDR3 is TGTGCCAGCAGCTTGAACTGGGACGGACAGAATACGCAGTATTTT. It encodes CASSLNWDGQNTQYF.

This clone has a handful of counts. The chain employs TRBV5-1 and TRBJ1-4, with 12 bases aligning to TRBD1. This CDR3 spans 14 amino acids. Germline loops: CDR1 SGHRS, CDR2 YFSETQ. The trim removed 4 bases at V and 7 bases at J, leaving 2 bases unmatched. CDR3 nucleotide sequence: TGCGCCAGCAGCGGGACAGGGGGCTCTGAAAAACTGTTTTTT. Its protein is CASSGTGGSEKLFF.

V and J are TRBV2 and TRBJ1-2; D unclear. Germline V gene lookup returns CDR1 SNHLY and CDR2 FYNNEI. The CDR3 runs to 18 residues. V was trimmed by 10 bases and J by 8 bases, leaving 35 bases between them. CDR3 loop: CATPPVIGLARNSRGYTF. CDR3 bases: TGTGCCACCCCGCCAGTTATTGGCCTAGCGCGGAACAGTCGGGGCTACACCTTC. Full variable domain (rest looked up from reference TRBV2 and TRBJ1-2): EPEVTQTPSHQVTQMGQEVILRCVPISNHLYFYWYRQILGQKVEFLVSFYNNEISEKSEIFDDQFSVERPDGSNFTLKIRSTKLEDSAMYFCATPPVIGLARNSRGYTFGSGTRLTVV.

The chain has TRBV7-2 and TRBJ2-7; 8 positions match TRBD1. The V and J ends lost 0 bases and 0 bases, in that order; junction bases with no gene match: 4. Germline assignment: CDR1 SGHTA and CDR2 FQGNSA. The CDR3 extends over 16 amino acids. The CDR3 sequence is CASSLAGQEHSYEQYF. As DNA, the CDR3 is TGTGCCAGCAGCTTAGCGGGACAGGAACACTCCTACGAGCAGTACTTC.

CDR3 residues: CASCQSGTRQETQYF. In DNA form, the CDR3 reads TGTGCCAGCTGCCAATCCGGGACTAGGCAAGAGACCCAGTACTTC. The J gene is TRBJ2-5, the V gene TRBV9, with TRBD2 matching 8 bases. Germline lookup yields CDR1 SGDLS and CDR2 YYNGEE. J lost 2 bases, V lost 7 bases, and 10 bases had no gene match. This CDR3 comprises 15 residues.

V usage is TRBV25-1 and J usage is TRBJ2-1, with D perhaps matching TRBD1 (5 bases). From germline, CDR1 is MGHDK and CDR2 SYGVNS. Trimming removed 4 bases at V and 5 bases at J, with 9 bases between. CDR3 length: 13 residues. In DNA form, the CDR3 reads TGTGCCAGCAGTGGACAGACCAACAATGAGCAGTTCTTC. This sequence encodes CASSGQTNNEQFF.

The chain has TRBV27 and TRBJ2-6; a possible D gene is TRBD1 (8 bases). There are 18 residues in the CDR3. Germline loops: CDR1 MNHEY, CDR2 SMNVEV (reference sequence). V lost 3 bases, J lost 1 base, and 16 bases lay in between. The CDR3 DNA is TGTGCCAGCAGTTTTGGACAGGGAGGGATTTCTGGGGCCAACGTCCTGACTTTC. It codes for CASSFGQGGISGANVLTF.

CDR3 nucleotides: TGTGCCAGCAGCTTGGACCGGAGCTCCTACAATGAGCAGTTCTTC. This codes for CASSLDRSSYNEQFF. The rearrangement links TRBV5-8 to TRBJ2-1; no clear D gene. CDR1 and CDR2 from the germline V gene are SGHTS and YDEGEE. The V end was cut by 0 bases, the J end by 0 bases, with 7 bases between. The CDR3 runs 15 residues.

Comment on this clone: A read error may account for a junction end that differs from germline. This sequence joins TRBV6-1 and TRBJ2-3, with 8 bases fitting TRBD2. The CDR3 has 16 amino acids. Germline CDR1 and CDR2: MNHNS and SASEGT. The CDR3 DNA reads TGTGCCAGCAGCGAAGTACTAGCGGCCTACACAGATACGCAGTATTTT. As protein: CASSEVLAAYTDTQYF.

The V call is TRBV9, the J call TRBJ1-4, with D tentatively TRBD1 (6 bases). V was clipped by 3 bases and J by 8 bases, with 17 bases between them. Germline CDR1 reads SGDLS; CDR2 reads YYNGEE. This CDR3 is 15 amino acids long. CDR3 sequence (DNA): TGTGCCAGCAGCGCACATCCTACAGGGCGCGAAAAACTGTTTTTT. Its translation is CASSAHPTGREKLFF.

The rearrangement uses TRBV25-1 and TRBJ2-1; the match to TRBD2 covers 12 bases. The CDR3 loop spans 16 amino acids. Trimming cost V 9 bases and J 2 bases; bases outside gene matches: 8. Per germline, CDR1 MGHDK and CDR2 SYGVNS. The CDR3 nucleotides are TGTGCCAGTGAGCAGACTAGCGGGAGTACCTACAATGAGCAGTTCTTC. This translates into CASEQTSGSTYNEQFF.

The rearrangement uses TRBV4-2 and TRBJ1-1; TRBD1 is a possible D gene (5 bases). The CDR3 is 14 amino acids. V gave up 2 bases and J gave up 6 bases, with 13 bases separating them. The germline gives CDR1 LGHNA, CDR2 YNFKEQ. The CDR3 here is CASSQRGLHSEAFF. The CDR3 region has the DNA TGTGCCAGCAGCCAAAGGGGTCTCCACTCTGAAGCTTTCTTT.

The gene calls are TRBV5-1 and TRBJ2-7, with D unclear. Looked up from germline, CDR1 is SGHRS and CDR2 is YFSETQ. The CDR3 consists of 12 residues. Trimming shortened V by 4 bases and J by 6 bases, and 11 bases separated the two germline ends. The CDR3 DNA reads as TGCGCCAGCAGCCAGTCGATGGCCGAGCAGTACTTC. It specifies CASSQSMAEQYF.

The chain carries TRBV7-9 and TRBJ1-1, with 7 bases fitting TRBD1. Per germline, CDR1 SEHNR and CDR2 FQNEAQ (reference sequence). The J segment lost 0 bases and the V segment lost 5 bases, leaving 6 bases of the junction unmatched. This CDR3 has 15 amino acids. The CDR3 bases are TGTGCCAGCAGCACCACGGACAGGTTGAACACTGAAGCTTTCTTT. The encoded protein is CASSTTDRLNTEAFF.

The chain is built from TRBV11-2 and TRBJ2-1, with D perhaps matching TRBD1 (5 bases). With 4 bases removed from V and 7 bases from J, the gap between germline ends came to 14 bases. The CDR3 runs to 14 residues. Germline lookup yields CDR1 SGHAT and CDR2 FQNNGV. CDR3 in DNA: TGTGCCAGCAGCTGGCAGGGTTATGCTAATGAGCAGTTCTTC. This gives the protein CASSWQGYANEQFF. Filled out from reference TRBV11-2 and TRBJ2-1, the complete variable domain reads EAGVAQSPRYKIIEKRQSVAFWCNPISGHATLYWYQQILGQGPKLLIQFQNNGVVDDSQLPKDRFSAERLKGVDSTLKIQPAKLEDSAVYLCASSWQGYANEQFFGPGTRLTVL.

This chain joins TRBV21-1 and TRBJ2-1; the D call of TRBD2 is as the table states it, not checked on the DNA. TRBV21-1 is given as a pseudogene. CDR3 length: 21 residues. The CDR3 nucleotides read TGTGCCAGCAGCAAAGAGGTCGGGACTAGCGGGAGACCCCGCTCCTACAATGAGCAGTTCTTC. Amino acid sequence: CASSKEVGTSGRPRSYNEQFF.

The chain links TRBV4-1 to TRBJ2-3, with 11 bases that match TRBD2. Germline CDR1 and CDR2: MGHRA and YSYEKL. The CDR3 runs to 17 residues. V lost 0 bases, J lost 3 bases, and 5 bases stayed unmatched. The DNA of the CDR3 is TGCGCCAGCAGCCAAGATCATAGCGGGAGGGGAACAGATACGCAGTATTTT. Translating gives CASSQDHSGRGTDTQYF.

The chain carries TRBV2 and TRBJ1-1, with 9 bases aligning to TRBD1. Germline V lookup: CDR1 SNHLY, CDR2 FYNNEI. The CDR3 covers 18 residues. Trimming removed 6 bases from V and 0 bases from J; junction bases left unmatched: 14. For the CDR3, the DNA is TGTGCCAGCAGGATGGCCAGGACAGGGGAGATAATGAACACTGAAGCTTTCTTT. This sequence encodes CASRMARTGEIMNTEAFF.

The chain recombines TRBV6-5 with TRBJ1-2; D is perhaps TRBD1 (5 bases). Trimming shortened V by 0 bases and J by 3 bases, and 8 bases separated the two germline ends. The CDR3 runs 14 residues. The germline gives CDR1 MNHEY, CDR2 SVGAGI. CDR3 sequence (DNA): TGTGCCAGCAGTTACTCAGGGACTGACTATGGCTACACCTTC. Amino acids: CASSYSGTDYGYTF.

The J gene is TRBJ1-4, the V gene TRBV5-1; D is unresolved. Germline values: CDR1 SGHRS, CDR2 YFSETQ. This CDR3 has 15 residues. With 4 bases removed from V and 4 bases from J, the gap between germline ends came to 14 bases. The CDR3 spells CASSPRRIRNEKLFF. The CDR3, as DNA: TGCGCCAGCAGCCCGAGGAGGATCCGTAATGAAAAACTGTTTTTT.

This chain links TRBV6-5 with TRBJ2-7; D perhaps matches TRBD1 (7 bases). The CDR3 has 16 residues. V was pared by 0 bases and J by 4 bases, with 16 bases between. Germline assignment: CDR1 MNHEY and CDR2 SVGAGI. The CDR3 DNA sequence: TGTGCCAGCAGTTACTCTGCGGTGACAGGGAGGTACGAGCAGTACTTC. Its translation: CASSYSAVTGRYEQYF.

This chain connects TRBV5-4 to TRBJ2-1; D gene uncertain. V lost 1 base to trimming and J lost 0 bases, with 14 bases between them. CDR3 length: 17 residues. The germline V gene encodes CDR1 SGHNT and CDR2 YYREEE (reference sequence). CDR3 in DNA: TGTGCCAGCAGCTTGTATCGGTCTCGGAGCTCCTACAATGAGCAGTTCTTC. This sequence encodes CASSLYRSRSSYNEQFF.

CDR3 region: CASSNAPGQLGGYEQYF. As DNA, the CDR3 is TGTGCCAGTAGTAACGCCCCCGGACAGTTAGGAGGATACGAGCAGTACTTC. The chain is built from TRBV19 and TRBJ2-7; D is possibly TRBD1 (6 bases). The CDR3 contains 17 residues. Trimming removed 4 bases at V and 4 bases at J, with 23 bases between. Germline lookup yields CDR1 LNHDA and CDR2 SQIVND (reference sequence).

The genes are TRBV19 and TRBJ1-4, with D unresolved. Looked up from germline, CDR1 is LNHDA and CDR2 is SQIVND (reference sequence). V was pared by 6 bases and J by 8 bases, with 22 bases between. This CDR3 has 16 amino acids. The CDR3 coding sequence is TGTGCCAGTAGCTCTATTGATGGGCGAAATGAGGAAAAACTGTTTTTT. Its translation is CASSSIDGRNEEKLFF.

The chain couples TRBV7-2 to TRBJ2-5; 12 bases are shared with TRBD1. Unmatched junction bases numbered 6, after V lost 5 bases and J lost 5 bases. Germline CDR1 reads SGHTA; CDR2 reads FQGNSA. The CDR3 sequence is 15 residues long. CDR3: CASSRAGTGGETQYF. In nucleotides, the CDR3 is TGTGCCAGCAGCCGCGCCGGGACAGGGGGCGAGACCCAGTACTTC.

V is TRBV5-1 and J is TRBJ1-1, with unresolved D. The length of the CDR3 is 14 residues. Germline lookup yields CDR1 SGHRS and CDR2 YFSETQ. V lost 1 base to trimming and J lost 1 base, with 8 bases between them. This CDR3 reads CASSLFGGNTEAFF. In nucleotides, the CDR3 is TGCGCCAGCAGCTTGTTCGGCGGGAACACTGAAGCTTTCTTT.

V is TRBV28 and J is TRBJ2-6; 9 bases agree with TRBD2. The CDR3 consists of 18 residues. Germline V lookup: CDR1 MDHEN, CDR2 SYDVKM. V lost 2 bases and J lost 0; bases outside the gene matches: 5. CDR3 DNA: TGTGCCAGCAGTTTAATTAGCGGGAGTTACTCTGGGGCCAACGTCCTGACTTTC. It is translated as CASSLISGSYSGANVLTF.